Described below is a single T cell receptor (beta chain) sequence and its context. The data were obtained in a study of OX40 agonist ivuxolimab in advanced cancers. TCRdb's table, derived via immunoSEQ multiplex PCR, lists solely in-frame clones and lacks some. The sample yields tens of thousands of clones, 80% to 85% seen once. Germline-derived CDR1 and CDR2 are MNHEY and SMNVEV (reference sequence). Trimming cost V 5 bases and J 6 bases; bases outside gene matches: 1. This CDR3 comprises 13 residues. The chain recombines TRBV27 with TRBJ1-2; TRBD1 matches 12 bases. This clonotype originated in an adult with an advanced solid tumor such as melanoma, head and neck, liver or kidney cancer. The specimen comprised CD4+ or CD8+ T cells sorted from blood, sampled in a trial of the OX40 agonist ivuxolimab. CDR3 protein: CASSGTGGHGYTF. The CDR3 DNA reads TGTGCCAGCAGTGGGACAGGGGGCCATGGCTACACCTTC.